The 20 T cell receptor beta chains given below trace back to one sample, sequenced in a study of T-cell reconstitution after alpha-beta-depleted transplantation in children. Preparing the TCRbeta library involved the use of unique molecular identifiers. TCRdb reanalysed the PCR reads using MiXCR and keeps one entry per CDR3 protein. The top ten hold roughly 13% of the sample, which has 150,000 to 250,000 distinct CDR3 sequences, about 15% seen once. The specimen comprised PBMCs from the stem cell graft donor, sampled from the stem cell graft. The receptors shown here come from a human donor who donated a stem cell graft to a child with acute lymphoblastic leukemia.

This clonotype was seen repeatedly, ten times or more. The V and J genes are TRBV12-3 or TRBV12-4 and TRBJ2-3; tentatively, D is TRBD2 (6 bases). CDR3 length: 15 amino acids. Trimming shortened V by 4 bases and J by 1 base, and 12 bases separated the two germline ends. Written as DNA, the CDR3 is TGTGCCAGCAGTTGGATTCGCGGGGGCACAGATACGCAGTATTTT. Encoded protein: CASSWIRGGTDTQYF.

This clonotype has more than one count but fewer than ten. This rearrangement joins TRBV3-1 to TRBJ2-3; 9 nucleotides agree with TRBD2. The germline CDR1 and CDR2 sequences are LGHDT and YNNKEL (reference sequence). Losses at the gene ends were 4 bases for V and 1 base for J; bases not matched to a gene: 3. There are 15 residues in the CDR3. Written as DNA, the CDR3 is TGTGCCAGCAGCCGAGGACTAGCGCGCACAGATACGCAGTATTTT. It translates to CASSRGLARTDTQYF.

This chain joins TRBV20-1 and TRBJ2-7; 13 nucleotides match TRBD2. The CDR3 spans 16 residues. The germline V gene has CDR1 DFQATT and CDR2 SNEGSKA (reference sequence). The junction had 14 bases not matched to a gene; V was cut back by 3 bases and J by 9 bases. For the CDR3, the DNA is TGCAGTGCTAGTAAGGGACTAGCGGGAAGGGGGTTCGGGCAGTACTTC. The encoded protein is CSASKGLAGRGFGQYF.

This clonotype was recorded many times. The chain couples TRBV7-2 to TRBJ2-1; a weak D match, TRBD2 (6 bases). Between the trimmed V and J ends, which lost 6 bases and 7 bases, there was a span of 16 bases. In germline, CDR1 is SGHTA, CDR2 FQGNSA. The CDR3 is 14 amino acids. The CDR3 DNA sequence: TGTGCCAGCAGTCCCGGGCGCGGGATAAATGAGCAGTTCTTC. As protein: CASSPGRGINEQFF. The full variable domain, rest sourced from reference TRBV7-2 and TRBJ2-1, is GAGVSQSPSNKVTEKGKDVELRCDPISGHTALYWYRQSLGQGLEFLIYFQGNSAPDKSGLPSDRFSAERTGGSVSTLTIQRTQQEDSAVYLCASSPGRGINEQFFGPGTRLTVL.

Many counts were recorded for this clonotype. This rearrangement joins TRBV20-1 to TRBJ1-3; perhaps TRBD1 as D (5 bases). The CDR3 has 15 residues. Trimming cost V 3 bases and J 2 bases, with 14 bases left between them. In germline, CDR1 is DFQATT, CDR2 SNEGSKA (reference sequence). The CDR3 DNA follows: TGCAGTGCTAGGAGACAGCTTCCCACTGGAAACACCATATATTTT. This codes for CSARRQLPTGNTIYF.

This clonotype was detected only a few times. V and J are TRBV7-9 and TRBJ2-7, with a possible D match to TRBD2 (7 bases). The CDR3 length is 14 residues. V dropped 7 bases and J dropped 6 bases, with 19 bases sitting between them. CDR1 and CDR2 from the germline V gene are SEHNR and FQNEAQ (reference sequence). CDR3 loop: CASNPGGRLGEQYF. Written as DNA, the CDR3 is TGTGCCAGCAACCCCGGGGGGCGCCTCGGCGAGCAGTACTTC.

V and J are TRBV6-1 and TRBJ2-3; D unresolved. CDR3 length: 16 residues. Trimming took 4 bases from V and 2 from J, leaving 16 bases between them. CDR1 and CDR2 (germline): MNHNS, SASEGT. The CDR3 coding sequence is TGTGCCAGCAGTGTAGGGTTGGCAAAGGTCACAGATACGCAGTATTTT. Translation: CASSVGLAKVTDTQYF.

This clonotype was detected a few times. This chain links TRBV7-6 with TRBJ1-5; D gene ambiguous. The germline V and J ends were trimmed by 1 base and 1 base, with 11 bases remaining between them. The germline V gene encodes CDR1 SGHVS and CDR2 FNYEAQ. This CDR3 region has 16 residues. In DNA form, the CDR3 reads TGTGCCAGCAGCTTAGAAATAGGAGCGAGCAATCAGCCCCAGCATTTT. It encodes CASSLEIGASNQPQHF.

This clonotype occurred many times. This sequence joins TRBV5-1 and TRBJ2-1, with a tentative D call TRBD2 (6 bases). Germline-derived CDR1 and CDR2 are SGHRS and YFSETQ. There are 15 residues in the CDR3. Between the trimmed V and J ends, which lost 4 bases and 3 bases, there was a span of 14 bases. CDR3 coding DNA: TGCGCCAGCAGCCCCATAGGGACTGGCTACAATGAGCAGTTCTTC. Protein: CASSPIGTGYNEQFF.

This clonotype appeared a single time. The chain links TRBV4-2 to TRBJ1-1, with 8 bases aligning to TRBD1. CDR3 length equals 15 residues. The germline V gene has CDR1 LGHNA and CDR2 YNFKEQ. The V gene end was trimmed by 4 bases and the J gene end by 5 bases; junction bases not matched to a gene: 9. The CDR3 region is CASSPRPTGETEAFF. CDR3 coding DNA: TGTGCCAGCAGCCCTCGACCGACAGGGGAGACTGAAGCTTTCTTT.

This chain links TRBV28 with TRBJ1-2, with TRBD1 identical over 7 bases. With 5 bases clipped from V and 0 bases from J, the junction kept 12 bases outside the gene matches. Germline V lookup: CDR1 MDHEN, CDR2 SYDVKM. The length of the CDR3 is 17 residues. The CDR3 DNA reads as TGTGCCAGCAGTCCCTTAGGAGGGGGCTGGGCTAACTATGGCTACACCTTC. As protein: CASSPLGGGWANYGYTF.

This clonotype was found many times. The J gene is TRBJ2-3, the V gene TRBV5-1; 7 bases align to TRBD1. Germline CDR1 reads SGHRS; CDR2 reads YFSETQ. The CDR3 sequence is 13 residues long. V shed 7 bases, J shed 2 bases, and the junction held 4 bases outside the gene matches. The CDR3 spells CASRQGSTDTQYF. CDR3 nucleotide sequence: TGCGCCAGCCGACAGGGTTCCACAGATACGCAGTATTTT. Supplemented by reference TRBV5-1 and TRBJ2-3, the full variable domain reads KAGVTQTPRYLIKTRGQQVTLSCSPISGHRSVSWYQQTPGQGLQFLFEYFSETQRNKGNFPGRFSGRQFSNSRSEMNVSTLELGDSALYLCASRQGSTDTQYFGPGTRLTVL.

This clonotype was picked up many times. This CDR3 reads CASRAGGSRETQYF. The CDR3 bases are TGCGCCAGCAGAGCGGGAGGTAGCCGAGAGACCCAGTACTTC. The chain joins TRBV10-1 to TRBJ2-5; 9 bases agree with TRBD2. The CDR3 loop spans 14 amino acids. The junction had 6 bases not matched to a gene; V was cut back by 6 bases and J by 4 bases. Germline V gives CDR1 WNHNN, CDR2 SYGVQD (reference sequence).

The rearrangement links TRBV11-2 to TRBJ2-1; TRBD2 matches at 10 bases. This CDR3 has 18 amino acids. V dropped 0 bases and J dropped 10; count of bases not matched to a gene: 15. Per germline, CDR1 SGHAT and CDR2 FQNNGV. The CDR3 spells CASSLESSASGSWYEQFF. CDR3 DNA: TGTGCCAGCAGCTTAGAATCCTCGGCTAGCGGGAGTTGGTACGAGCAGTTCTTC. The whole variable domain, remainder taken from reference TRBV11-2 and TRBJ2-1, is EAGVAQSPRYKIIEKRQSVAFWCNPISGHATLYWYQQILGQGPKLLIQFQNNGVVDDSQLPKDRFSAERLKGVDSTLKIQPAKLEDSAVYLCASSLESSASGSWYEQFFGPGTRLTVL.

This clonotype has a count of ten or more. The chain uses TRBV3-1 and TRBJ1-1, with D possibly matching TRBD1 (5 bases). The CDR3 is 14 residues long. Germline assignment: CDR1 LGHDT and CDR2 YNNKEL (reference sequence). Trimming pared 4 bases from V and 5 bases from J, leaving 14 bases between. CDR3 in DNA: TGTGCCAGCAGCCCCAGTTTGGGGCGGACTGAAGCTTTCTTT. Translated, it gives CASSPSLGRTEAFF.

This clonotype was seen at least ten times. This CDR3 reads CASSLKGMGSPLHF. The DNA of the CDR3 is TGTGCCAGCAGTTTAAAGGGGATGGGTTCACCCCTCCACTTT. V gene TRBV27 combines with J gene TRBJ1-6; perhaps TRBD1 as D (5 bases). Germline CDR1 and CDR2: MNHEY and SMNVEV (reference sequence). This CDR3 comprises 14 residues. V shed 2 bases and J shed 9 bases, with 11 bases lying between them.

This clonotype was recorded at least ten times. This sequence joins TRBV10-2 and TRBJ2-7; 8 bases fit TRBD2. The germline V gene has CDR1 WSHSY and CDR2 SAAADI. V dropped 3 bases and J dropped 7; count of bases not matched to a gene: 5. The CDR3 spans 13 residues. This CDR3 is CASSEAGAREQYF. CDR3 sequence (DNA): TGCGCCAGCAGTGAAGCGGGAGCGAGGGAGCAGTACTTC.

This clonotype was recorded at least ten times. J is TRBJ2-3 and V is TRBV29-1, with TRBD2 matching 14 bases. The germline CDR1 and CDR2 sequences are SQVTM and ANQGSEA. The CDR3 spans 16 residues. V lost 7 bases to trimming and J lost 4 bases; unmatched junction nucleotides: 10. CDR3 bases: TGCAGCGCAGTGGGACTAGCGGGAGCGAGGGCAGATACGCAGTATTTT. It yields the protein CSAVGLAGARADTQYF.

This clonotype appeared a single time. The V gene is TRBV21-1, the J gene TRBJ1-1; TRBD1 is the table's D call and was not checked against the DNA. TRBV21-1 is tagged as a pseudogene. CDR3 length: 16 amino acids. CDR3 DNA: TGTGCCAGCAGCAAAGAGGACAGGGAGATGGGAACTGAAGCTTTCTTT. It yields the protein CASSKEDREMGTEAFF.

There are many counts of this clonotype. The CDR3 region is CASPLKSTKRFTGELFF. The CDR3 bases are TGTGCCAGCCCCCTAAAGAGCACCAAGAGGTTCACCGGGGAGCTGTTTTTT. The J gene is TRBJ2-2, the V gene TRBV27; no definite D call. The V end was cut by 8 bases, the J end by 4 bases, with 23 bases between. The germline CDR1 and CDR2 sequences are MNHEY and SMNVEV (reference sequence). CDR3 length: 17 amino acids.